This is a list of T cell receptor beta chains from one sample in a study of T-cell reconstitution after alpha-beta-depleted transplantation in children. TCRdb processed the PCR reads anew with MiXCR; each CDR3 protein has one entry. The data show approximately 300,000 distinct CDR3 sequences, roughly 8.2% seen once. The starting material was peripheral blood, obtained 360 days after TCRalphabeta/CD19-depleted stem cell transplant. The origin of the receptors is a female patient aged 2-15 years who had a stem cell transplant for Fanconi anemia, so the T cells may come from the graft donor. CDR3s include the opening cysteine and the closing phenylalanine or tryptophan. D genes are given only for firm matches. The size field is filled for only some rows; it gives once, few, many or a size class.

J gene: TRBJ1-5
D gene: -
V gene: TRBV10-3
clone size: -
CDR3 protein: CAIASSGNQPQHF
CDR3 DNA: TGTGCCATCGCCTCGAGCGGCAATCAGCCCCAGCATTTT

J gene: TRBJ1-2
D gene: -
V gene: TRBV12-3/TRBV12-4
clone size: -
CDR3 protein: CASSLKRTVSGYGYTF
CDR3 DNA: TGTGCCAGCAGTTTAAAGAGGACAGTCTCTGGATATGGCTACACCTTC

J gene: TRBJ2-5
D gene: -
V gene: TRBV7-2
clone size: few
CDR3 protein: CASSRLEGTQYF
CDR3 DNA: TGTGCCAGCAGCCGGCTCGAGGGGACCCAGTACTTC

J gene: TRBJ2-7
D gene: -
V gene: TRBV7-9
clone size: many
CDR3 protein: CACGRGSSYEQYF
CDR3 DNA: TGTGCCTGCGGCAGGGGTAGTTCCTACGAGCAGTACTTC

J gene: TRBJ2-3
D gene: TRBD1
V gene: TRBV7-9
clone size: many
CDR3 protein: CASSDSWQGAKDTQYF
CDR3 DNA: TGTGCCAGCAGCGATAGCTGGCAGGGGGCAAAAGATACGCAGTATTTT

J gene: TRBJ2-5
D gene: -
V gene: TRBV7-2
clone size: many
CDR3 protein: CASTIRAGAETQYF
CDR3 DNA: TGTGCCAGCACTATTAGGGCGGGGGCGGAGACCCAGTACTTC

J gene: TRBJ2-3
D gene: TRBD2
V gene: TRBV2
clone size: many
CDR3 protein: CASRRLAGGNTQYF
CDR3 DNA: TGTGCCAGCAGAAGACTAGCGGGGGGAAATACGCAGTATTTT

J gene: TRBJ2-5
D gene: -
V gene: TRBV10-2
clone size: -
CDR3 protein: CASSELRSRPETQYF
CDR3 DNA: TGCGCCAGCAGTGAGTTGCGGTCCCGCCCAGAGACCCAGTACTTC

J gene: TRBJ2-1
D gene: TRBD2
V gene: TRBV7-3
clone size: -
CDR3 protein: CASSPLADSYNEQFF
CDR3 DNA: TGTGCCAGCAGCCCGCTAGCGGACTCCTACAATGAGCAGTTCTTC

J gene: TRBJ1-2
D gene: -
V gene: TRBV5-1
clone size: many
CDR3 protein: CASSWTTVNYGYTF
CDR3 DNA: TGCGCCAGCAGCTGGACGACAGTGAACTATGGCTACACCTTC

J gene: TRBJ1-5
D gene: -
V gene: TRBV7-9
clone size: -
CDR3 protein: CASSYNGGEAKHF
CDR3 DNA: TGTGCCAGCAGCTATAATGGGGGTGAAGCTAAGCATTTT

J gene: TRBJ1-5
D gene: -
V gene: TRBV20-1
clone size: -
CDR3 protein: CSAMAAVSNQPQHF
CDR3 DNA: TGCAGTGCTATGGCGGCAGTTAGCAATCAGCCCCAGCATTTT

J gene: TRBJ2-5
D gene: TRBD2
V gene: TRBV7-2
clone size: -
CDR3 protein: CASSYPGLAETQYF
CDR3 DNA: TGTGCCAGCAGCTACCCCGGACTAGCGGAGACCCAGTACTTC

J gene: TRBJ2-3
D gene: -
V gene: TRBV4-3
clone size: many
CDR3 protein: CASSQDRVWDTQYF
CDR3 DNA: TGCGCCAGCAGCCAAGATCGGGTCTGGGATACGCAGTATTTT

J gene: TRBJ2-7
D gene: -
V gene: TRBV5-1
clone size: many
CDR3 protein: CASSLEDTTVLYEQYF
CDR3 DNA: TGCGCCAGCAGCTTGGAAGATACCACAGTTCTCTACGAGCAGTACTTC

J gene: TRBJ1-2
D gene: -
V gene: TRBV3-1
clone size: few
CDR3 protein: CASSQREGYTF
CDR3 DNA: TGTGCCAGCAGCCAGCGGGAGGGCTACACCTTC

J gene: TRBJ1-1
D gene: TRBD1
V gene: TRBV2
clone size: many
CDR3 protein: CASSVTGGETEAFF
CDR3 DNA: TGTGCCAGCAGTGTGACAGGGGGTGAGACTGAAGCTTTCTTT

J gene: TRBJ2-7
D gene: -
V gene: TRBV10-3
clone size: many
CDR3 protein: CAISEWRTGTIYEQYF
CDR3 DNA: TGTGCCATCAGTGAGTGGCGGACCGGGACGATCTACGAGCAGTACTTC

J gene: TRBJ2-3
D gene: TRBD1
V gene: TRBV7-3
clone size: many
CDR3 protein: CASSLLRGTGGSTDTQYF
CDR3 DNA: TGTGCCAGCAGCTTATTGAGGGGGACAGGGGGTAGCACAGATACGCAGTATTTT

J gene: TRBJ1-5
D gene: -
V gene: TRBV5-1
clone size: many
CDR3 protein: CASSLEGPRGNQPQHF
CDR3 DNA: TGCGCCAGCAGCTTGGAGGGTCCTAGGGGCAATCAGCCCCAGCATTTT

J gene: TRBJ2-3
D gene: -
V gene: TRBV28
clone size: many
CDR3 protein: CASSFDYSADTQYF
CDR3 DNA: TGTGCCAGCAGTTTCGACTATAGTGCAGATACGCAGTATTTT

J gene: TRBJ2-1
D gene: TRBD1
V gene: TRBV7-9
clone size: many
CDR3 protein: CASSSEGQYNEQFF
CDR3 DNA: TGTGCCAGCAGCTCAGAGGGACAGTACAATGAGCAGTTCTTC

J gene: TRBJ2-1
D gene: -
V gene: TRBV6-2/TRBV6-3
clone size: many
CDR3 protein: CASSYHWGFAYNEQFF
CDR3 DNA: TGTGCCAGCAGTTATCATTGGGGTTTCGCCTACAATGAGCAGTTCTTC

J gene: TRBJ2-3
D gene: -
V gene: TRBV5-6
clone size: many
CDR3 protein: CASSFDSSTDTQYF
CDR3 DNA: TGTGCCAGCAGCTTCGACTCGAGCACAGATACGCAGTATTTT

J gene: TRBJ1-5
D gene: TRBD1
V gene: TRBV27
clone size: -
CDR3 protein: CASRQGQGGNQPQHF
CDR3 DNA: TGTGCCAGCAGACAGGGACAGGGGGGCAATCAGCCCCAGCATTTT

J gene: TRBJ2-3
D gene: -
V gene: TRBV4-3
clone size: many
CDR3 protein: CASSQGEGTDTQYF
CDR3 DNA: TGCGCCAGCAGCCAAGGTGAGGGCACAGATACGCAGTATTTT

J gene: TRBJ1-1
D gene: -
V gene: TRBV20-1
clone size: many
CDR3 protein: CSARDGPTEAFF
CDR3 DNA: TGCAGTGCTAGAGATGGGCCCACTGAAGCTTTCTTT

J gene: TRBJ2-1
D gene: -
V gene: TRBV29-1
clone size: many
CDR3 protein: CSVEVRVYNEQFF
CDR3 DNA: TGCAGCGTTGAGGTCCGGGTCTACAATGAGCAGTTCTTC

J gene: TRBJ1-1
D gene: -
V gene: TRBV3-1
clone size: -
CDR3 protein: CASSLGPSTEAFF
CDR3 DNA: TGTGCCAGCAGCCTCGGACCGTCGACCGAAGCTTTCTTT

J gene: TRBJ2-7
D gene: -
V gene: TRBV20-1
clone size: many
CDR3 protein: CSASPRSRIAYEQYF
CDR3 DNA: TGCAGTGCTAGTCCCCGCTCTCGGATAGCCTACGAGCAGTACTTC

J gene: TRBJ2-1
D gene: TRBD2
V gene: TRBV20-1
clone size: many
CDR3 protein: CSASSRGVEYNEQFF
CDR3 DNA: TGCAGTGCTAGCTCGCGGGGGGTCGAGTACAATGAGCAGTTCTTC

J gene: TRBJ2-1
D gene: -
V gene: TRBV7-3
clone size: many
CDR3 protein: CASSLAPNNEQFF
CDR3 DNA: TGTGCCAGCAGCTTAGCTCCGAACAATGAGCAGTTCTTC

J gene: TRBJ2-1
D gene: -
V gene: TRBV28
clone size: -
CDR3 protein: CASTSWGNEQFF
CDR3 DNA: TGTGCCAGCACCTCTTGGGGAAATGAGCAGTTCTTC

J gene: TRBJ1-2
D gene: -
V gene: TRBV5-1
clone size: many
CDR3 protein: CASSLFSQGSGYTF
CDR3 DNA: TGCGCCAGCAGCTTGTTTAGCCAGGGAAGTGGCTACACCTTC

J gene: TRBJ2-1
D gene: TRBD2
V gene: TRBV6-4
clone size: many
CDR3 protein: CASSPGSSGSDEQFF
CDR3 DNA: TGTGCCAGCAGTCCTGGGTCTAGCGGGAGCGATGAGCAGTTCTTC

J gene: TRBJ1-1
D gene: -
V gene: TRBV20-1
clone size: many
CDR3 protein: CSAVLQGQNTEAFF
CDR3 DNA: TGCAGTGCTGTACTACAGGGACAGAACACTGAAGCTTTCTTT

J gene: TRBJ2-3
D gene: TRBD2
V gene: TRBV11-3
clone size: -
CDR3 protein: CASSVGTTSTDTQYF
CDR3 DNA: TGTGCCAGCAGCGTAGGGACTACTAGCACAGATACGCAGTATTTT

J gene: TRBJ1-5
D gene: TRBD1
V gene: TRBV6-5
clone size: many
CDR3 protein: CASSPGTGSVIDQPQHF
CDR3 DNA: TGTGCCAGCAGCCCCGGGACAGGGTCCGTTATTGATCAGCCCCAGCATTTT

J gene: TRBJ2-4
D gene: -
V gene: TRBV2
clone size: many
CDR3 protein: CASSERGDPNIQYF
CDR3 DNA: TGTGCCAGCAGTGAAAGGGGAGATCCAAACATTCAGTACTTC

J gene: TRBJ2-3
D gene: -
V gene: TRBV18
clone size: few
CDR3 protein: CASSLLGLLTDTQYF
CDR3 DNA: TGTGCCAGCTCATTACTTGGACTACTCACAGATACGCAGTATTTT

J gene: TRBJ1-1
D gene: TRBD1
V gene: TRBV10-2
clone size: many
CDR3 protein: CASSSWGQQAFF
CDR3 DNA: TGCGCCAGCTCATCTTGGGGACAGCAAGCTTTCTTT

J gene: TRBJ1-6
D gene: -
V gene: TRBV12-3/TRBV12-4
clone size: many
CDR3 protein: CASSHRPWGNSPLHF
CDR3 DNA: TGTGCCAGCAGCCACAGACCCTGGGGTAATTCACCCCTCCACTTT

J gene: TRBJ2-1
D gene: -
V gene: TRBV5-1
clone size: many
CDR3 protein: CASSLAPSHNEQFF
CDR3 DNA: TGCGCCAGCAGCTTGGCTCCGTCTCACAATGAGCAGTTCTTC

J gene: TRBJ2-3
D gene: -
V gene: TRBV5-1
clone size: -
CDR3 protein: CASSQSSPGLSTDTQYF
CDR3 DNA: TGCGCCAGCAGCCAAAGTTCTCCGGGACTGAGCACAGATACGCAGTATTTT

J gene: TRBJ2-2
D gene: TRBD1
V gene: TRBV2
clone size: -
CDR3 protein: CASSQGQGTYTGELIF
CDR3 DNA: TGTGCCAGCAGTCAAGGACAGGGAACTTATACCGGGGAGCTGATTTTT

J gene: TRBJ1-3
D gene: -
V gene: TRBV5-1
clone size: few
CDR3 protein: CASSLGQQAAGNTIYF
CDR3 DNA: TGCGCCAGCAGCTTGGGACAGCAGGCGGCTGGAAACACCATATATTTT

J gene: TRBJ2-1
D gene: -
V gene: TRBV3-1
clone size: -
CDR3 protein: CACSQDVTTHDRSEQFF
CDR3 DNA: TGTGCCTGCTCCCAAGACGTCACCACCCACGACAGATCTGAGCAGTTCTTC

J gene: TRBJ2-3
D gene: TRBD1
V gene: TRBV20-1
clone size: few
CDR3 protein: CSARLPGQYTDTQYF
CDR3 DNA: TGCAGTGCGCGCCTACCGGGACAGTACACAGATACGCAGTATTTT